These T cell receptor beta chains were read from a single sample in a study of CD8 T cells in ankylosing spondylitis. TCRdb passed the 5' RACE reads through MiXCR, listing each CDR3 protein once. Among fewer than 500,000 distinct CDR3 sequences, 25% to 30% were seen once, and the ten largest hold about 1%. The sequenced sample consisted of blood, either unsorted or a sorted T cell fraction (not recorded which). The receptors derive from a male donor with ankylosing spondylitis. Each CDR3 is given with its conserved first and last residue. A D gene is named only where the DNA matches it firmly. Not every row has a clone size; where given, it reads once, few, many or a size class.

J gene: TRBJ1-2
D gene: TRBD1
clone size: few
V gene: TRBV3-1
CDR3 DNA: TGTGCCAGCAGCCAAGGATCGACAGGGAGCAACTATGGCTACACCTTC
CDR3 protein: CASSQGSTGSNYGYTF

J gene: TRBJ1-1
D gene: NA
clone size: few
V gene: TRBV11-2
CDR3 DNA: TGTGCCAGCAGCTCGTCCGAGATCACTGAAGCTTTCTTT
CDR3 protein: CASSSSEITEAFF

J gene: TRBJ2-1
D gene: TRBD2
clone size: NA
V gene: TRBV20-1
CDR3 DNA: TGCAGTGCTAGAGATCCGAGCGGGAGGGCGAATGAGCAGTTCTTC
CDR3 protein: CSARDPSGRANEQFF

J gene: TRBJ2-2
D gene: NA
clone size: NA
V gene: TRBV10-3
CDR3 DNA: TGTGCCATCAATAGGGCGGGCCCGAACACCGGGGAGCTGTTTTTT
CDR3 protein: CAINRAGPNTGELFF

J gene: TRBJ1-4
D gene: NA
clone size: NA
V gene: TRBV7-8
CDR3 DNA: TGTGCCAGCAGCCCCTCTACCGGGACCCCAAAACTGTTTTTT
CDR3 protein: CASSPSTGTPKLFF

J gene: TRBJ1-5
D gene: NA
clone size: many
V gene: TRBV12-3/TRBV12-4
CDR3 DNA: TGTGCCAGCAGTTTGCAGGCGGGTCAGCCCCAGCATTTT
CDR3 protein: CASSLQAGQPQHF

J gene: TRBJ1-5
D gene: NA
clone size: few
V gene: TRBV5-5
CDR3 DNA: TGTGCCAGCAGTTGGGCGGCCTCAGGGCGCAATCAGCCCCAGCATTTT
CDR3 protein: CASSWAASGRNQPQHF

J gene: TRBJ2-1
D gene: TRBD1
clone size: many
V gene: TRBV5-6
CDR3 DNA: TGTGCCAGCAGCGAGACGGGACAGTACCTCTACAATGAGCAGTTCTTC
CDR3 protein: CASSETGQYLYNEQFF

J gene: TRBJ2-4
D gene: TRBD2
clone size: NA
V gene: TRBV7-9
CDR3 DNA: TGTGCCAGCAGCTGGGGGAGTAGCGGGATAAACATTCAGTACTTC
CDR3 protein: CASSWGSSGINIQYF

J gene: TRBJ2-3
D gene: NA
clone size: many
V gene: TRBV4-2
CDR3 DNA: TGTGCCAGCAGCCAAAATACCGGGGACACTAATACGCAGTATTTT
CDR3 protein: CASSQNTGDTNTQYF

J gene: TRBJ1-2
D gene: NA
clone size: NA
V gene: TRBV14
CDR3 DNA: TGTGCCAGCAGCCAACGCTCTGCCAACTATGGCTACACCTTC
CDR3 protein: CASSQRSANYGYTF

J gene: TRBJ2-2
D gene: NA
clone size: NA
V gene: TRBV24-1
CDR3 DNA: TGTGCCACCAGTGACCCCTTTTCGGGGGATCCGGGGACCGGGGAGCTGTTTTTT
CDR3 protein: CATSDPFSGDPGTGELFF

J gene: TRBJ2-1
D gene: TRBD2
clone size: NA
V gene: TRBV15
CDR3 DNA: TGTGCCACCAGCAGAGAGCTAGCGGGGTACAATGAGCAGTTCTTC
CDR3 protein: CATSRELAGYNEQFF

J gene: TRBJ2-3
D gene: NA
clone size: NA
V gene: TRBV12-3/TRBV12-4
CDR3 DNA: TGTGCCAGCAGTTTATCTCGGGGTCGCGCAGATACGCAGTATTTT
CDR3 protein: CASSLSRGRADTQYF

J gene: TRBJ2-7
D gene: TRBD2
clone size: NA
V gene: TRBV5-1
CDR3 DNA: TGCGCCAGCAGCGCCCTAGCGGGAGGGCCTAACGCCTACGAGCAGTACTTC
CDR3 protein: CASSALAGGPNAYEQYF

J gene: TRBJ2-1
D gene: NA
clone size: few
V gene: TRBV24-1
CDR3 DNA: TGTGCCACCAGTGATGACAGGCAGGGTTATCGCAATGAGCAGTTCTTC
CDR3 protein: CATSDDRQGYRNEQFF

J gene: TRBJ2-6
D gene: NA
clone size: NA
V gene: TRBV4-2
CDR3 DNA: TGTGCCAGCAGCCAAGATCAGGACAGAGGCTCTGGGGCCAACGTCCTGACTTTC
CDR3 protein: CASSQDQDRGSGANVLTF

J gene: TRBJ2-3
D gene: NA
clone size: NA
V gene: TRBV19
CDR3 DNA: TGTGCCAGTAGTATCAGTGAAGCCAGTGGCGCAGATACGCAGTATTTT
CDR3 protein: CASSISEASGADTQYF

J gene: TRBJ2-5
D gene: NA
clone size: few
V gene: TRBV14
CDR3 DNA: TGTGCCAGCAGCCAAGATTGGACAGACCAAGAGACCCAGTACTTC
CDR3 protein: CASSQDWTDQETQYF

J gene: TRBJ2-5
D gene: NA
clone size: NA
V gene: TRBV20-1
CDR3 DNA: TGCAGTGCTAGAGGAAGGCACGACGGGGGAGAGACCCAGTACTTC
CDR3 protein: CSARGRHDGGETQYF

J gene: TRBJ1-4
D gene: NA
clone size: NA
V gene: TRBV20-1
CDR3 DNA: TGCAGTGCACACCCCAATGAAAAACTGTTTTTT
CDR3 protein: CSAHPNEKLFF

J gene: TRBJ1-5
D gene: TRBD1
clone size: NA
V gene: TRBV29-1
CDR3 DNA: TGCAGCGTTGGACAGGGTCAAGGTTTGTGGCCCCAGCATTTT
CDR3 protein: CSVGQGQGLWPQHF

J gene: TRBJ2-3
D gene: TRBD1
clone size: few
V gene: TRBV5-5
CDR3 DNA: TGTGCCAGCAGCTTGGGACAGGGTAGTAGAGATACGCAGTATTTT
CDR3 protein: CASSLGQGSRDTQYF

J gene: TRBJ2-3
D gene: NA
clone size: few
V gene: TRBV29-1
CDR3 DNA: TGCAGCGCCCTGTGGTGGGACTCAGATACGCAGTATTTT
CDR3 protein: CSALWWDSDTQYF

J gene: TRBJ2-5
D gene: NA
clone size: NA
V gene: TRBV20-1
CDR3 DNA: TGCAGTGCTAGAACCGAACTAGGAAGATCTGAGACCCAGTACTTC
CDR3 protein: CSARTELGRSETQYF

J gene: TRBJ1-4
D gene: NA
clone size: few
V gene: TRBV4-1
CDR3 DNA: TGCGCCAGCAGCCCAGGTGAGGGGCCCGCAACTAATGAAAAACTGTTTTTT
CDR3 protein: CASSPGEGPATNEKLFF

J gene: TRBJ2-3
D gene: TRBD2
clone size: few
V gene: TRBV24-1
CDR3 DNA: TGTGCCACCAGTGACGCGGGACTAGCGGGTTTCTCAGATACGCAGTATTTT
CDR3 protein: CATSDAGLAGFSDTQYF

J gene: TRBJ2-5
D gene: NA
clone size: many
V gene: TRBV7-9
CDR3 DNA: TGTGCCAGCAGCAGGGGACGGGAGACCCAGTACTTC
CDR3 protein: CASSRGRETQYF

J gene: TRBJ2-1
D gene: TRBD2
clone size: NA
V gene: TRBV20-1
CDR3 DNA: TGCAGTGCTAGAGGTCGGGTAGCGGGAGGTTTAGAGCAGTTCTTC
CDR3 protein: CSARGRVAGGLEQFF

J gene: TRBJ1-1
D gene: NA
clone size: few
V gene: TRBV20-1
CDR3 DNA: TGCAGTGCTAGAGATGAGGGCAGGAACACTGAAGCTTTCTTT
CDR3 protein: CSARDEGRNTEAFF

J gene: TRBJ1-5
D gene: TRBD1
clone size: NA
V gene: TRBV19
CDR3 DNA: TGTGCCAGTAGTGGCCGGGGACAGGGGCTTAAGATCAATCAGCCCCAGCATTTT
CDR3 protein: CASSGRGQGLKINQPQHF

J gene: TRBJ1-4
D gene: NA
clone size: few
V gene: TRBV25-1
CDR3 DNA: TGTGCCAGCAGTGAAGTAAGGGGCACTAATGAAAAACTGTTTTTT
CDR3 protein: CASSEVRGTNEKLFF

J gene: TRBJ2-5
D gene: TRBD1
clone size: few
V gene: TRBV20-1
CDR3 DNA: TGCAGTGCCGGGACAGGGCTCTCGGCTAGAGGGACCCAGTACTTC
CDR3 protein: CSAGTGLSARGTQYF

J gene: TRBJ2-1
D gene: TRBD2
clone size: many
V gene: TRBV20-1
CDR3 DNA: TGCAGTGCTACACTAGCGGGAGTCGGGTACAATGAGCAGTTCTTC
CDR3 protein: CSATLAGVGYNEQFF

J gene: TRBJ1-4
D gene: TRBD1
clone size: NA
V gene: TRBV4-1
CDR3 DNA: TGCGCCAGCAGCCAAGAAGGGACAGCAAATGAAAAACTGTTTTTT
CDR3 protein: CASSQEGTANEKLFF

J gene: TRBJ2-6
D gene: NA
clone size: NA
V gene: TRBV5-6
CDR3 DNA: TGTGCCAGCAGCTTGATGGGACTCACTTCTGGGGCCAACGTCCTGACTTTC
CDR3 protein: CASSLMGLTSGANVLTF

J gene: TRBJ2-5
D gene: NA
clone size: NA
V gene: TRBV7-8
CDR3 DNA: TGTGCCAGCAGCTCTGGACTCGGGATACAGACCCAGTACTTC
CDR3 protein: CASSSGLGIQTQYF

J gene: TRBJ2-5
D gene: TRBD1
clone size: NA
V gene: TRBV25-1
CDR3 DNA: TGTGCCACCGCCTCAGGGGGATGGAACCAGTACTTC
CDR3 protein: CATASGGWNQYF

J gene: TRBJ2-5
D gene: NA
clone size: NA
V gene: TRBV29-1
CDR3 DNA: TGCAGCGTTGGCGGGCCCCTTGGGGAGACCCAGTACTTC
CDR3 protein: CSVGGPLGETQYF

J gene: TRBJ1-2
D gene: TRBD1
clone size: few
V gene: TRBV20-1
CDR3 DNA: TGCAGTGTTTCTGGGACAGCCTCCTATGGCTACACCTTC
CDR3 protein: CSVSGTASYGYTF

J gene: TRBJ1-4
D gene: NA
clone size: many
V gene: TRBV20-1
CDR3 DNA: TGCAGTGCTACCAGTGGGGCGGGCAGGGCAGGTGAAAAACTGTTTTTT
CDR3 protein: CSATSGAGRAGEKLFF

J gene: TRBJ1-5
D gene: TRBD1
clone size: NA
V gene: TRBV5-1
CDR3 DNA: TGCGCCAGCAGCGTGGGGACAGGGGGTCAGCCCCAGCATTTT
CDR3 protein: CASSVGTGGQPQHF

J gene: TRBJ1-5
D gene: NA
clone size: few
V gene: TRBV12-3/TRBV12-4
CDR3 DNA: TGTGCCAGCAGGACAGGATGGGGTCAGCCCCAGCATTTT
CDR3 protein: CASRTGWGQPQHF

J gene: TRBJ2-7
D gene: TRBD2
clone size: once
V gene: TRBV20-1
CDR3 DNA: TGCAGTGCTAGAGATCCCGGGACTAGCGAGTCCTACGAGCAGTACTTC
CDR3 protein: CSARDPGTSESYEQYF

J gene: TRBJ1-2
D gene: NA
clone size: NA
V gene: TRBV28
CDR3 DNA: TGTGCCAGCAGTTTGAACCCGGGACTCGGCTATGGCTACACCTTC
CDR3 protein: CASSLNPGLGYGYTF

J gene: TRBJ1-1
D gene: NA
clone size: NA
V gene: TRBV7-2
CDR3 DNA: TGTGCCAGCAGCTTCCTCTGGGACACTGAAGCTTTCTTT
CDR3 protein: CASSFLWDTEAFF

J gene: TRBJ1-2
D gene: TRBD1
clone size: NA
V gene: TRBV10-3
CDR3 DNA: TGTGCCATCAGCGGGGGAACAGGGGAGGATGGCTACACCTTC
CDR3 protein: CAISGGTGEDGYTF

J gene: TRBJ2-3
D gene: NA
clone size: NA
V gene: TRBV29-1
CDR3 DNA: TGCAGCGTTGAGAACAAGAGGACAGATACGCAGTATTTT
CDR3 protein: CSVENKRTDTQYF

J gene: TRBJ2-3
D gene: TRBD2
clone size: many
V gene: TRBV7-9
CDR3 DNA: TGTGCCAGCAGCTTAGGGCTTAGCGGGAGAAATACGCAGTATTTT
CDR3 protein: CASSLGLSGRNTQYF

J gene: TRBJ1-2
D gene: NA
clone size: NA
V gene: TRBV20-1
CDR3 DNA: TGCAGTGCTAGAGATGCATTGGGGGGAGCTAACTATGGCTACACCTTC
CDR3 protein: CSARDALGGANYGYTF

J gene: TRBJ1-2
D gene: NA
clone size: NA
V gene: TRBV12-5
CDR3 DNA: TGTGCTAGTGGTTTGGGACCCCTTTCGCCGGCTGAAAAGGACTATGGCTACACCTTC
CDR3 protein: CASGLGPLSPAEKDYGYTF

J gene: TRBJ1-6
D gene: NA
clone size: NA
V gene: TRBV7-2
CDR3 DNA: TGTGCCAGCAGCCTCGCCATTCGGAATTCACCCCTCCACTTT
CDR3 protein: CASSLAIRNSPLHF

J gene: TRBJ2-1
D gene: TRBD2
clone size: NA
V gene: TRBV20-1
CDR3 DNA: TGCAGTGCTAGCGGGAGGATCCCCCTCGATGAGCAGTTCTTC
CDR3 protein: CSASGRIPLDEQFF

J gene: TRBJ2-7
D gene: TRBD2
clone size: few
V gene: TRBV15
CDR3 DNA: TGTGCCACCAGCAGAGATCTCGCTAGCGGGAGTTACGAGCAGTACTTC
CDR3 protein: CATSRDLASGSYEQYF

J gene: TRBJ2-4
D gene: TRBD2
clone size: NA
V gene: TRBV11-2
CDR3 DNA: TGTGCCAGCAGCTTAGAAGCGGGAGCGAACATTCAGTACTTC
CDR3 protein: CASSLEAGANIQYF

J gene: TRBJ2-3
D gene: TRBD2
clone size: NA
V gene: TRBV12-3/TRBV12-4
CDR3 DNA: TGTGCCAGCACCCCACTAGCGGGCGAGACAGATACGCAGTATTTT
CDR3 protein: CASTPLAGETDTQYF

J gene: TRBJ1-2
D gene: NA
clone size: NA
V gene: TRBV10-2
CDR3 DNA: TGCGCCAGCAGTGAGTCGGGGGAGGTGTATGGCTACACCTTC
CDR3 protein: CASSESGEVYGYTF

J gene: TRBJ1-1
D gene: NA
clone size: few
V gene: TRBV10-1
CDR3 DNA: TGCGCCAGCAGTGAGCTCGGGACCCCTGCTCCAGCTTTCTTT
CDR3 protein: CASSELGTPAPAFF